This TCR beta chain was sequenced during a study of T-cell reconstitution after alpha-beta-depleted transplantation in children. CDR1 is MNHEY and CDR2 is SMNVEV in the germline V gene (reference sequence). The CDR3 has 14 residues. Between the trimmed V and J ends, which lost 6 bases and 4 bases, there was a span of 15 bases. It was with unique molecular identifiers that the TCRbeta library was prepared. TCRdb fed the PCR reads into MiXCR, producing one record per CDR3 protein. The repertoire includes approximately 240,000 distinct CDR3 sequences, approximately 9.7% of them detected once, and approximately 4.7% sits in the top ten. At least ten counts were recorded for this clonotype.

The gene calls are TRBV27 and TRBJ1-2; no clear D gene. The TCR sequence derives from a human donor who donated a stem cell graft to a child with SCID. Sequenced here: PBMCs from the stem cell graft donor, sampled from the stem cell graft. The CDR3 reads CASSAGPQFYGYTF. DNA of the CDR3: TGTGCCAGCAGCGCCGGACCACAGTTCTATGGCTACACCTTC.